This T cell receptor beta chain was captured in a study of cytomegalovirus exposure and HLA in healthy donors. Turning to the study itself: The study placed roughly four fifths of its approximately 380 genotyped donors in the Caucasian-associated ancestry cluster.

As concerns this clone: Its antigen is not known.

General study results and limits: Near-uniform donor sequencing depth was presumed by presence/absence analyses.

It was with 60 Vbeta and 13 Jbeta primers that the PCR ran. This table comes from immunoSEQ multiplex PCR, and its TCRdb copy is limited to in-frame clones, with some not included. The sample holds approximately 170,000 clones, 73% seen once. The V end lost 6 bases, the J end lost 3 bases, and 9 bases lay between the germline ends. Germline assignment: CDR1 SGDLS and CDR2 YYNGEE. CDR3 length: 12 residues. Donors had nominal health at sampling but likely had unrecorded immune exposures. The clonotype comes from a woman under 30 in good health and CMV-seropositive. The V gene is TRBV9, the J gene TRBJ1-1; D unclear. Sequenced: PBMCs. CDR3 DNA: TGTGCCAGCACCAACGGGTACACTGAAGCTTTCTTT. It specifies CASTNGYTEAFF.